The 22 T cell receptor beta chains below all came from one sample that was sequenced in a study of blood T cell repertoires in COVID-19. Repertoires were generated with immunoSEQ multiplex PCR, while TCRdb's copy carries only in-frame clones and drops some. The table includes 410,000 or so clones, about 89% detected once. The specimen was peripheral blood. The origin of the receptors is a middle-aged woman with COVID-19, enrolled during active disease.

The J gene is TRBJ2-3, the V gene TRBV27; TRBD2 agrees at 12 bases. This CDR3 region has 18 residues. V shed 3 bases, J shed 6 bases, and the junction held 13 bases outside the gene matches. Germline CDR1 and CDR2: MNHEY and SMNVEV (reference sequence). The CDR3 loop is CASSFQPTPTSGSDTQYF. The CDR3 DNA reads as TGTGCCAGCAGTTTCCAACCAACCCCGACTAGCGGGAGTGATACGCAGTATTTT.

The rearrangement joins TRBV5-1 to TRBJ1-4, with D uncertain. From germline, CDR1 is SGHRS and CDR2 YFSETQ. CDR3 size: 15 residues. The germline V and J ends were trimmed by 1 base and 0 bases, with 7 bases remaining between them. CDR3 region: CASSLNTATNEKLFF. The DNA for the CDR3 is TGCGCCAGCAGCTTGAATACTGCAACTAATGAAAAACTGTTTTTT.

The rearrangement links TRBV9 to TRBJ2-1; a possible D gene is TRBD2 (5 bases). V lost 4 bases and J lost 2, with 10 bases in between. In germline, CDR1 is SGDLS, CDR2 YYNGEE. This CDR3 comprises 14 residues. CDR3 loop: CASSPSGTYNEQFF. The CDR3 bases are TGTGCCAGCAGCCCGAGCGGAACCTACAATGAGCAGTTCTTC.

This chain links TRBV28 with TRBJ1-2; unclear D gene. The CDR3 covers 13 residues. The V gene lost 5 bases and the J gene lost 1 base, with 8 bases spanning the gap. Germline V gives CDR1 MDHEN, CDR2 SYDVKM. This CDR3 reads CASSNPVNYGYTF. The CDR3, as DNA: TGTGCCAGCAGTAATCCGGTTAACTATGGCTACACCTTC.

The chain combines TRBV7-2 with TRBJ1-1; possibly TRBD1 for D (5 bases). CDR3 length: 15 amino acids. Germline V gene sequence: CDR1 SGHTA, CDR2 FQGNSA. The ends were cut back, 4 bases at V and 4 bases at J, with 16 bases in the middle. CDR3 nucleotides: TGTGCCAGCAGCTCGGGGGATCAGGAATTCACTGAAGCTTTCTTT. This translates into CASSSGDQEFTEAFF.

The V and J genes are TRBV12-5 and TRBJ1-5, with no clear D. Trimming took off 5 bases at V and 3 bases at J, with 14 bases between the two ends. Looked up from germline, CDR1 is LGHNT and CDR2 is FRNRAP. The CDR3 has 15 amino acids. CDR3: CASGPHEIYNQPQHF. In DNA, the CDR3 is TGTGCTAGTGGTCCACATGAAATTTACAATCAGCCCCAGCATTTT.

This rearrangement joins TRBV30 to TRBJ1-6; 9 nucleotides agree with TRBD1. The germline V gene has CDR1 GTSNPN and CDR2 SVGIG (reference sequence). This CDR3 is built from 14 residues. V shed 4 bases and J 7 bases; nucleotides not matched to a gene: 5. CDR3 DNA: TGTGCCTGGACCCGGGACAGGGACAATTCACCCCTCCACTTT. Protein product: CAWTRDRDNSPLHF.

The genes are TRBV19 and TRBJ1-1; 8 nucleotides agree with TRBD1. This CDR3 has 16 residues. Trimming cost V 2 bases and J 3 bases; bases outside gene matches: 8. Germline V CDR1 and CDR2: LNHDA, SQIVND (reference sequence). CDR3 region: CASSIRGRGLYTEAFF. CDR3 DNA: TGTGCCAGTAGTATACGGGGCAGGGGGCTATACACTGAAGCTTTCTTT. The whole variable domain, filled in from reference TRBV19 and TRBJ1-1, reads DGGITQSPKYLFRKEGQNVTLSCEQNLNHDAMYWYRQDPGQGLRLIYYSQIVNDFQKGDIAEGYSVSREKKESFPLTVTSAQKNPTAFYLCASSIRGRGLYTEAFFGQGTRLTVV.

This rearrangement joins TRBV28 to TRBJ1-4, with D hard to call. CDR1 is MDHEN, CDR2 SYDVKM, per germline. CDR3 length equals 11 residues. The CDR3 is CALEIGEKLFF. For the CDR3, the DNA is TGTGCGCTCGAGATCGGTGAAAAACTGTTTTTT.

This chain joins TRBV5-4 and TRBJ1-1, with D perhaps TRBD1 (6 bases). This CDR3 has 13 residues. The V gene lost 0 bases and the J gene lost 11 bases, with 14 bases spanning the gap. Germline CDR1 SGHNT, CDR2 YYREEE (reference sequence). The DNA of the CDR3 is TGTGCCAGCAGCTTGGAAGGGGGGAGGGATGCTTTCTTT. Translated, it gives CASSLEGGRDAFF.

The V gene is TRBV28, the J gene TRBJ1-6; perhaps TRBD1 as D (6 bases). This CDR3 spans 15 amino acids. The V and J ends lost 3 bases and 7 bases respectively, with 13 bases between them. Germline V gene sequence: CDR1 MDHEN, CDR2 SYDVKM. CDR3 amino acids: CASSFGGAGNSPLHF. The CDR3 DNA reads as TGTGCCAGCAGTTTTGGGGGGGCGGGGAATTCACCCCTCCACTTT.

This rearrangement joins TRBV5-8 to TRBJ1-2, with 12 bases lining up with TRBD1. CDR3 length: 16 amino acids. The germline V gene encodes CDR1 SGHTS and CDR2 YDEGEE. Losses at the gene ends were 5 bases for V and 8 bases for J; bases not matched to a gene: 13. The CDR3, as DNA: TGTGCCAGCAGGCGAGCTCCGGGACAGGGGGCGTTGGGCTACACCTTC. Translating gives CASRRAPGQGALGYTF. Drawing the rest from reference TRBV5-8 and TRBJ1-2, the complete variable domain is EAGVTQSPTHLIKTRGQQATLRCSPISGHTSVYWYQQALGLGLQFLLWYDEGEERNRGNFPPRFSGRQFPNYSSELNVNALELEDSALYLCASRRAPGQGALGYTFGSGTRLTVV.

In DNA form, the CDR3 reads TGTGCCACCAGCAGAGCCCCCGGGGTGACAGGAAACACCATATATTTT. Amino acid sequence: CATSRAPGVTGNTIYF. This chain joins TRBV15 and TRBJ1-3; the D is unclear. V was pared by 1 base and J by 4 bases, with 14 bases between. The CDR3 contains 16 residues. CDR1 is LNHNV, CDR2 YYDKDF, per germline (reference sequence).

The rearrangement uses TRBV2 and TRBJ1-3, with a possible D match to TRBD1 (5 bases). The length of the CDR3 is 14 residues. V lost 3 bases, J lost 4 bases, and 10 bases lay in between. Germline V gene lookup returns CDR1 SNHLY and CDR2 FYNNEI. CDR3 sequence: CASSDRGEGNTIYF. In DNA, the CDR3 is TGTGCCAGCAGTGATAGGGGTGAAGGAAACACCATATATTTT. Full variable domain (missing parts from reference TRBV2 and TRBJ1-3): EPEVTQTPSHQVTQMGQEVILRCVPISNHLYFYWYRQILGQKVEFLVSFYNNEISEKSEIFDDQFSVERPDGSNFTLKIRSTKLEDSAMYFCASSDRGEGNTIYFGEGSWLTVV.

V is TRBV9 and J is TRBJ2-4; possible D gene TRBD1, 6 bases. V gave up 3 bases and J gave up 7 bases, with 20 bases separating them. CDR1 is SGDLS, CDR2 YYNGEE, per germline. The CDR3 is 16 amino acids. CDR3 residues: CASSATLAGTRNIQYF. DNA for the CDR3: TGTGCCAGCAGCGCTACCTTGGCAGGGACAAGGAACATTCAGTACTTC.

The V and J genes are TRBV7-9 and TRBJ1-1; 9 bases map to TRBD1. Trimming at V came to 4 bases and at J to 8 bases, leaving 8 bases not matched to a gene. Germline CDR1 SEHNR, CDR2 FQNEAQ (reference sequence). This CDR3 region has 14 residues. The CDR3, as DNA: TGTGCCAGCAGCTCCACGGGACAGGGATCCGAAGCTTTCTTT. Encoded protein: CASSSTGQGSEAFF.

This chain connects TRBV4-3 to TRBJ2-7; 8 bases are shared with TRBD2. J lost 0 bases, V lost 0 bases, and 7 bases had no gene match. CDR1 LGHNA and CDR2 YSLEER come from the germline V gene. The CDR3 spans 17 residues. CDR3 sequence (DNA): TGCGCCAGCAGCCAAGATATAGGCGGGAGGAGCTCCTACGAGCAGTACTTC. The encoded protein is CASSQDIGGRSSYEQYF.

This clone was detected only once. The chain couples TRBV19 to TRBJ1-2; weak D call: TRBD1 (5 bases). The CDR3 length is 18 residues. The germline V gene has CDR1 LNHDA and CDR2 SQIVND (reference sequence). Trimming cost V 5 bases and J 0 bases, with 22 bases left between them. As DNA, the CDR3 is TGTGCCAGTAGTTCTCTTTTCCCCAAGGGGCTAACTAACTATGGCTACACCTTC. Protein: CASSSLFPKGLTNYGYTF.

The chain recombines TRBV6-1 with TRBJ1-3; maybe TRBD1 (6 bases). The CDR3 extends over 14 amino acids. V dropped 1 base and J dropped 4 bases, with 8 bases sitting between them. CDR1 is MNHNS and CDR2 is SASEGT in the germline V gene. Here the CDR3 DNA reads TGTGCCAGCAGTGAAGGGACAGCCGGAAACACCATATATTTT. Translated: CASSEGTAGNTIYF.

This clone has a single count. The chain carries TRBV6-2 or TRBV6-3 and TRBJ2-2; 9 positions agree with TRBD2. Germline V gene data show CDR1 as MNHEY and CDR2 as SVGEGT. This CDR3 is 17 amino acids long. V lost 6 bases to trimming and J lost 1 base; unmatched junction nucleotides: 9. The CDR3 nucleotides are TGTGCCAGCAGCCACCCCGGAGCGGGGGGGAACACCGGGGAGCTGTTTTTT. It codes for CASSHPGAGGNTGELFF.

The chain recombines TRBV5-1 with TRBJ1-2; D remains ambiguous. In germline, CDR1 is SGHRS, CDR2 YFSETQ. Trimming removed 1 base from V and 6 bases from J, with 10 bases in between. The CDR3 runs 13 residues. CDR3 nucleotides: TGCGCCAGCAGCTTGTTAGCAGACCATGGCTACACCTTC. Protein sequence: CASSLLADHGYTF.

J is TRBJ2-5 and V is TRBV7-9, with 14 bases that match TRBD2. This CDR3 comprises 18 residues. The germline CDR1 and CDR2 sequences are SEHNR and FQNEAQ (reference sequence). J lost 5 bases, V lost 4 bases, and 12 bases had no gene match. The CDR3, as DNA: TGTGCCAGCAGCTGGCCGCGACTAGCGGGAGGGCATCGGGAGACCCAGTACTTC. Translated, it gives CASSWPRLAGGHRETQYF.